Below, 27 T cell receptor beta chains from the same sample are listed, as sequenced in a study of CD8+ T cells in alopecia areata. cDNA reverse transcribed from extracted RNA served as the sequencing template. Profiling relied on immunoSEQ multiplex PCR, and the TCRdb table lists in-frame clones only, not all of them. The sample consists of about 140,000 clones, approximately 51% of them appearing once. Specimen: CD4+ T cells sorted from blood, collected at week 0. The source of these receptors is a human donor with alopecia areata.

V and J are TRBV29-1 and TRBJ2-2; no definite D call. Germline CDR1 is SQVTM and CDR2 is ANQGSEA. This CDR3 spans 16 amino acids. V gave up 4 bases and J gave up 0 bases, with 15 bases separating them. The CDR3 protein is CSVVVGSQANTGELFF. The CDR3 nucleotides are TGCAGCGTTGTTGTGGGCAGTCAGGCGAACACCGGGGAGCTGTTTTTT.

CDR3 in amino acids: CASSLGRQETQYF. DNA of the CDR3: TGTGCCAGCAGCTTAGGCAGGCAAGAGACCCAGTACTTC. This sequence joins TRBV7-8 and TRBJ2-5; no firm D call. Trimming took 1 base from V and 2 from J, leaving 5 bases between them. Germline loops: CDR1 SGHVS, CDR2 FQNEAQ. This CDR3 contains 13 residues.

The chain recombines TRBV21-1 with TRBJ2-3; the D call of TRBD2 is as the table states it, not checked on the DNA. TRBV21-1 is classified as a pseudogene. This CDR3 is built from 18 residues. CDR3 nucleotides: TGTGCCAGCAGCAAAGAGGGTACTAGCGGGAGGGACACAGATACGCAGTATTTT. It codes for CASSKEGTSGRDTDTQYF.

The chain combines TRBV7-2 with TRBJ2-7; possibly TRBD1 for D (6 bases). Germline V gene lookup returns CDR1 SGHTA and CDR2 FQGNSA. Between the trimmed V and J ends, which lost 5 bases and 3 bases, there was a span of 14 bases. This CDR3 region has 14 residues. The DNA for the CDR3 is TGTGCCAGCAGCCAGGGGTCCAGACTCTACGAGCAGTACTTC. Translation: CASSQGSRLYEQYF.

This clone was detected only once. The rearrangement uses TRBV4-3 and TRBJ1-1; D remains ambiguous. Trimming cost V 2 bases and J 0 bases, with 13 bases left between them. This CDR3 has 16 amino acids. Germline V CDR1 and CDR2: LGHNA, YSLEER. Here the CDR3 reads CASSQSGGLMNTEAFF. CDR3 in DNA: TGCGCCAGCAGCCAATCGGGCGGTTTAATGAACACTGAAGCTTTCTTT.

The chain carries TRBV20-1 and TRBJ2-7; D is unresolved. This CDR3 is built from 10 residues. Germline lookup yields CDR1 DFQATT and CDR2 SNEGSKA (reference sequence). V was clipped by 5 bases and J by 4 bases, with 6 bases between them. This CDR3 reads CSAYTYEQYF. The CDR3 DNA reads TGCAGTGCTTACACGTACGAGCAGTACTTC.

The chain joins TRBV10-3 to TRBJ2-1; D might be TRBD1 (5 bases). The CDR3 has 14 amino acids. Between the trimmed V and J ends, which lost 3 bases and 7 bases, there was a span of 13 bases. Per the germline V gene, CDR1 is ENHRY and CDR2 is SYGVKD. CDR3 nucleotide sequence: TGTGCCATCAGTGAACAGGTGGGAAATAATGAGCAGTTCTTC. Amino acid sequence: CAISEQVGNNEQFF.

This clone showed up many times. The V gene is TRBV19, the J gene TRBJ1-2; D uncertain. Germline lookup yields CDR1 LNHDA and CDR2 SQIVND (reference sequence). This CDR3 is built from 15 residues. Trimming removed 3 bases from V and 8 bases from J, with 19 bases in between. CDR3 in amino acids: CASSIIAGRMSGYTF. The DNA for the CDR3 is TGTGCCAGTAGTATCATCGCTGGTAGGATGTCGGGCTACACCTTC.

The rearrangement joins TRBV11-1 to TRBJ2-5; D may be TRBD2 (6 bases). Per the germline V gene, CDR1 is SGHAT and CDR2 is FQDESV (reference sequence). The CDR3 is 16 amino acids. Trimming left V 5 bases short and J 5 bases short, with 21 bases between. The CDR3 here is CASSPKRLGHLETQYF. The CDR3 nucleotides are TGTGCCAGCAGCCCGAAGAGACTAGGACACTTGGAGACCCAGTACTTC. The entire variable domain, with the rest obtained from reference TRBV11-1 and TRBJ2-5, is as follows: EAEVAQSPRYKITEKSQAVAFWCDPISGHATLYWYRQILGQGPELLVQFQDESVVDDSQLPKDRFSAERLKGVDSTLKIQPAELGDSAMYLCASSPKRLGHLETQYFGPGTRLLVL.

The rearrangement joins TRBV6-6 to TRBJ2-2; TRBD1 aligns across 7 bases. The CDR3 sequence is 15 residues long. After removal of 6 bases from V and 3 bases from J, the junction contained 7 bases not matched to a gene. Germline-derived CDR1 and CDR2 are MNHNY and SVGAGI (reference sequence). The CDR3 nucleotides are TGTGCCAGCAGGCCACACGACAGGGACACCGGGGAGCTGTTTTTT. Its translation: CASRPHDRDTGELFF.

This clone appeared a few times. This chain links TRBV4-3 with TRBJ2-7; D not certain. The germline V gene encodes CDR1 LGHNA and CDR2 YSLEER. V was shortened by 3 bases and J by 0 bases, with 6 bases between the two germline ends. The CDR3 length is 13 residues. Written as DNA, the CDR3 is TGCGCCAGCAGCCACGCAGTCTCCTACGAGCAGTACTTC. This gives the protein CASSHAVSYEQYF.

This clone has just a few counts. V usage is TRBV29-1 and J usage is TRBJ2-1; 12 positions match TRBD1. This CDR3 region has 12 residues. V was clipped by 7 bases and J by 8 bases; unmatched bases: 3. Germline-derived CDR1 and CDR2 are SQVTM and ANQGSEA. The CDR3 nucleotides are TGCAGCGCGGGACAGGGGGCTTATGAGCAGTTCTTC. Protein: CSAGQGAYEQFF.

In its sample, this clone was seen a few times. This chain joins TRBV7-2 and TRBJ2-2, with D possibly TRBD2 on 6 matching bases. V gave up 3 bases and J gave up 5 bases, with 13 bases separating them. CDR3 size: 15 residues. From germline, CDR1 is SGHTA and CDR2 FQGNSA. CDR3 in amino acids: CASSFAGSYTGELFF. Here the CDR3 DNA reads TGTGCCAGCAGCTTCGCCGGGAGTTATACCGGGGAGCTGTTTTTT.

This clone was recorded only once. The J gene is TRBJ2-1, the V gene TRBV6-5, with 8 bases aligning to TRBD2. V trimming: 0 bases; J trimming: 5 bases; junction bases outside the gene matches: 6. The V gene's germline CDR1 is MNHEY and CDR2 SVGAGI. This CDR3 spans 16 amino acids. CDR3 protein: CASSYSGTSGDNEQFF. The CDR3 coding sequence is TGTGCCAGCAGTTACTCTGGAACTAGCGGAGACAATGAGCAGTTCTTC.

This chain links TRBV29-1 with TRBJ2-7, with a possible D match to TRBD2 (5 bases). V shed 7 bases and J shed 2 bases, with 15 bases lying between them. There are 13 residues in the CDR3. Per the germline V gene, CDR1 is SQVTM and CDR2 is ANQGSEA. The DNA of the CDR3 is TGCAGCGGCGAGGACTCAAGCACCTACGAGCAGTACTTC. Translated, it gives CSGEDSSTYEQYF.

In DNA, the CDR3 is TGTGCCAGCTCGGGACTAGCGGGAGGAGAGCAGTACTTC. Translation gives CASSGLAGGEQYF. The chain carries TRBV27 and TRBJ2-7; 15 bases align to TRBD2. This CDR3 comprises 13 residues. J gave up 7 bases and V 8 bases, and 3 bases lay outside the gene matches. Germline loops: CDR1 MNHEY, CDR2 SMNVEV (reference sequence).

The count of this clone is one. V gene TRBV2 combines with J gene TRBJ2-3, with TRBD1 matching over 7 bases. V gave up 6 bases and J gave up 0 bases; unmatched junction bases: 3. Germline assignment: CDR1 SNHLY and CDR2 FYNNEI. The CDR3 is made up of 14 amino acids. Here the CDR3 reads CASRRGPSTDTQYF. As DNA, the CDR3 is TGTGCCAGCAGAAGGGGGCCTAGCACAGATACGCAGTATTTT.

V and J are TRBV29-1 and TRBJ2-5; no definite D call. Per germline, CDR1 SQVTM and CDR2 ANQGSEA. The CDR3 contains 12 residues. V was clipped by 3 bases and J by 2 bases, with 7 bases between them. The CDR3 region has the DNA TGCAGCGTTGAGGAGCTTCAAGAGACCCAGTACTTC. Translation: CSVEELQETQYF.

V usage is TRBV30 and J usage is TRBJ2-5; TRBD2 is a possible D gene (5 bases). V was trimmed by 4 bases and J by 0 bases, leaving 12 bases between them. From germline, CDR1 is GTSNPN and CDR2 SVGIG (reference sequence). The CDR3 runs 14 residues. The CDR3 DNA follows: TGTGCCTGGATGAGGAGGCGGTACCAAGAGACCCAGTACTTC. Amino acids: CAWMRRRYQETQYF. Using reference TRBV30 and TRBJ2-5 for the parts outside the CDR3, the full variable domain is SQTIHQWPATLVQPVGSPLSLECTVEGTSNPNLYWYRQAAGRGLQLLFYSVGIGQISSEVPQNLSASRPQDRQFILSSKKLLLSDSGFYLCAWMRRRYQETQYFGPGTRLLVL.

V and J are TRBV7-2 and TRBJ1-2; 8 bases map to TRBD1. Germline V gene sequence: CDR1 SGHTA, CDR2 FQGNSA. The CDR3 is made up of 14 amino acids. V lost 5 bases to trimming and J lost 2 bases; unmatched junction nucleotides: 4. The CDR3 is CASSPGQGNYGYTF. The CDR3 DNA reads TGTGCCAGCAGCCCCGGACAGGGAAACTATGGCTACACCTTC.

The chain uses TRBV29-1 and TRBJ2-5; no firm D call. Germline CDR1 SQVTM, CDR2 ANQGSEA. V lost 6 bases, J lost 5 bases, and 13 bases lay in between. This CDR3 is 12 amino acids long. CDR3 bases: TGCAGCGTCGATCTTAGCCGGGAGACCCAGTACTTC. Protein product: CSVDLSRETQYF.

The chain has TRBV29-1 and TRBJ2-3; a weak D match, TRBD1 (5 bases). Germline CDR1 reads SQVTM; CDR2 reads ANQGSEA. The CDR3 sequence is 13 residues long. The V end was cut by 5 bases, the J end by 0 bases, with 9 bases between. The CDR3 nucleotides read TGCAGCGTTTTGCAGGGAAGCACAGATACGCAGTATTTT. As protein: CSVLQGSTDTQYF.

This clone was seen more than once but under ten times. The DNA for the CDR3 is TGCGCCAGCAGCCAAGATGCTCCGGGAGCGGCCAGTGATACGCAGTATTTT. Its protein is CASSQDAPGAASDTQYF. The V gene is TRBV4-3, the J gene TRBJ2-3; D perhaps matches TRBD2 (6 bases). The CDR3 extends over 17 amino acids. V dropped 0 bases and J dropped 6 bases, with 19 bases sitting between them. Germline CDR1 is LGHNA and CDR2 is YSLEER.

The rearrangement links TRBV4-2 to TRBJ2-3; possibly TRBD1 for D (5 bases). The CDR3 extends over 14 amino acids. Per the germline V gene, CDR1 is LGHNA and CDR2 is YNFKEQ. V was cut by 6 bases and J by 2 bases, with 12 bases left in between. The CDR3 protein is CASSRRADTDTQYF. The CDR3 DNA reads TGTGCCAGCAGTCGCAGGGCGGACACAGATACGCAGTATTTT.

The V call is TRBV5-1, the J call TRBJ2-5; TRBD2 aligns across 7 bases. Germline CDR1 is SGHRS and CDR2 is YFSETQ. V trimming: 5 bases; J trimming: 2 bases; junction bases outside the gene matches: 6. The CDR3 is 14 residues long. In nucleotides, the CDR3 is TGCGCCAGCAGTCCCGGGACTAAACAAGAGACCCAGTACTTC. It encodes CASSPGTKQETQYF.

This clone counts as medium-sized. The V call is TRBV27, the J call TRBJ2-7; 7 bases agree with TRBD1. This CDR3 comprises 16 residues. The germline V gene has CDR1 MNHEY and CDR2 SMNVEV (reference sequence). The trim removed 3 bases at V and 5 bases at J, leaving 13 bases unmatched. The CDR3 loop is CASSFRVNRGGNEQYF. The CDR3 nucleotides read TGTGCCAGCAGTTTTCGAGTGAACAGGGGTGGGAACGAGCAGTACTTC.

This clone was counted between two and nine times. The sample contains more than one DNA sequence encoding this CDR3. CDR3 sequence reads: CAWSPGRSNQPQHF. The CDR3 DNA sequence: TGTGCCTGGAGTCCGGGACGGAGCAATCAGCCCCAGCATTTT. The chain has TRBV30 and TRBJ1-5; maybe TRBD1 (5 bases). The ends were cut back, 2 bases at V and 1 base at J, with 9 bases in the middle. CDR1 GTSNPN and CDR2 SVGIG come from the germline V gene (reference sequence). CDR3 length: 14 residues.